Below, 21 T cell receptor beta chains from the same sample are listed, as sequenced in a study of T cell responses to AZD1222 COVID-19 vaccine. Only in-frame clones appear in the TCRdb table, and some are missing; sequencing was by immunoSEQ multiplex PCR. The table lists about 37,000 clones, more than 75% of them singletons, with more than 9.5% in the top ten. This material consisted of peripheral blood, taken 28 days after the second AZD1222 dose. These receptor sequences come from an adult who received the AZD1222 COVID-19 vaccine.

The chain carries TRBV7-9 and TRBJ1-3; D remains unclear. Germline V CDR1 and CDR2: SEHNR, FQNEAQ (reference sequence). The V and J ends lost 10 bases and 1 base respectively, with 14 bases between them. The CDR3 is 14 amino acids. The CDR3 here is CATPRVRSGNTIYF. The DNA for the CDR3 is TGTGCCACTCCTCGGGTCCGGTCTGGAAACACCATATATTTT. Using reference TRBV7-9 and TRBJ1-3 for the parts outside the CDR3, the full variable domain is DTGVSQNPRHKITKRGQNVTFRCDPISEHNRLYWYRQTLGQGPEFLTYFQNEAQLEKSRLLSDRFSAERPKGSFSTLEIQRTEQGDSAMYLCATPRVRSGNTIYFGEGSWLTVV.

The chain joins TRBV6-5 to TRBJ1-6; D is unclear. V lost 8 bases and J lost 3, with 11 bases in between. The CDR3 runs to 14 residues. Looked up from germline, CDR1 is MNHEY and CDR2 is SVGAGI. The CDR3 region has the DNA TGTGCCAGCTGGGCAGGTTACTATAATTCACCCCTCCACTTT. Translated, it gives CASWAGYYNSPLHF.

V is TRBV21-1 and J is TRBJ1-5. TRBV21-1 is noted as a pseudogene. The CDR3 loop spans 13 amino acids. The CDR3 protein is CARVRDRERPQHF. CDR3 in DNA: TGTGCCAGGGTCCGGGACCGGGAGCGGCCCCAGCATTTT.

The V and J genes are TRBV5-6 and TRBJ2-6; the D call may be TRBD1 or TRBD2 (5 bases each). Between the trimmed V and J ends, which lost 1 base and 4 bases, there was a span of 15 bases. Per germline, CDR1 SGHDT and CDR2 YYEEEE. The CDR3 has 17 amino acids. The CDR3 DNA follows: TGTGCCAGCAGCTTGTGGGGATGGGGACCCGGGGCCAACGTCCTGACTTTC. Its translation is CASSLWGWGPGANVLTF.

This chain connects TRBV3-1 (or the pseudogene TRBV3-2) to TRBJ1-4; D is perhaps TRBD1 (6 bases). This CDR3 comprises 14 residues. In germline, CDR1 is LGHDT, CDR2 YNNKEL (reference sequence). Trimming removed 1 base from V and 10 bases from J, with 13 bases in between. CDR3 DNA: TGTGCCAGCAGCCAAGGGGCAATAGGGGGAAAACTGTTTTTT. Translated: CASSQGAIGGKLFF.

The sample holds a few counts of this clone. The chain is built from TRBV2 and TRBJ1-3; the D is unclear. This CDR3 is 14 amino acids long. Germline V lookup: CDR1 SNHLY, CDR2 FYNNEI. Trimming took 7 bases from V and 0 from J, leaving 10 bases between them. CDR3 coding DNA: TGTGCCAGCACTCCTGGGAGCTCTGGAAACACCATATATTTT. This encodes CASTPGSSGNTIYF.

The chain employs TRBV9 and TRBJ1-5; the D is unclear. CDR1 and CDR2 from the germline V gene are SGDLS and YYNGEE. Trimming took 4 bases from V and 1 from J, leaving 12 bases between them. The CDR3 loop spans 15 amino acids. The CDR3 nucleotides read TGTGCCAGCAGCAGATTGGACGGGAGCAATCAGCCCCAGCATTTT. Protein: CASSRLDGSNQPQHF.

The sample holds a few counts of this clone. V and J are TRBV20-1 and TRBJ2-7, with no clear D. V lost 3 bases and J 2 bases, leaving 5 bases between the germline ends. The CDR3 is 11 residues long. Germline V lookup: CDR1 DFQATT, CDR2 SNEGSKA (reference sequence). CDR3 amino acids: CSASDTYEQYF. The CDR3 DNA reads as TGCAGTGCTAGCGACACCTACGAGCAGTACTTC.

The DNA of the CDR3 is TGTGCCAGCTCACCACGAACAGGGGAGAAAGAGACCCAGTACTTC. Translation: CASSPRTGEKETQYF. The genes are TRBV18 and TRBJ2-5, with 7 bases that match TRBD1. The V gene's germline CDR1 is KGHSH and CDR2 LQKENI. V dropped 1 base and J dropped 3; count of bases not matched to a gene: 5. The CDR3 totals 15 residues. The full variable domain, rest sourced from reference TRBV18 and TRBJ2-5, is NAGVMQNPRHLVRRRGQEARLRCSPMKGHSHVYWYRQLPEEGLKFMVYLQKENIIDESGMPKERFSAEFPKEGPSILRIQQVVRGDSAAYFCASSPRTGEKETQYFGPGTRLLVL.

This chain joins TRBV2 and TRBJ1-2, with D maybe TRBD1 (5 bases). The CDR3 is 13 amino acids. From germline, CDR1 is SNHLY and CDR2 FYNNEI. Between the trimmed V and J ends, which lost 7 bases and 0 bases, there was a span of 9 bases. The CDR3 here is CASTGAPNYGYTF. In nucleotides, the CDR3 is TGTGCCAGCACCGGGGCCCCTAACTATGGCTACACCTTC.

The chain is built from TRBV5-1 and TRBJ1-4, with TRBD1 as a possible D gene (5 bases). Trimming took 4 bases from V and 0 from J, leaving 10 bases between them. The CDR3 has 15 residues. CDR1 and CDR2 (germline): SGHRS, YFSETQ. CDR3 sequence: CASSRQLATNEKLFF. The CDR3 DNA is TGCGCCAGCAGCCGACAGCTGGCAACTAATGAAAAACTGTTTTTT.

The chain carries TRBV7-2 and TRBJ2-7; 9 bases match TRBD2. The CDR3 consists of 13 residues. J was trimmed by 9 bases and V by 5 bases; bases with no gene match: 8. Per the germline V gene, CDR1 is SGHTA and CDR2 is FQGNSA. The CDR3, as DNA: TGTGCCAGCAGCCAAGTAGCGGGAGACGGGCAGTACTTC. Protein sequence: CASSQVAGDGQYF.

The rearrangement uses TRBV7-2 and TRBJ1-3; D gene ambiguous. Germline V gene data show CDR1 as SGHTA and CDR2 as FQGNSA. Trimming took off 0 bases at V and 0 bases at J, with 6 bases between the two ends. This CDR3 contains 15 residues. CDR3 region: CASSLALSSGNTIYF. DNA for the CDR3: TGTGCCAGCAGCTTAGCTCTGAGCTCTGGAAACACCATATATTTT.

The chain recombines TRBV12-5 with TRBJ2-1; D unclear. The length of the CDR3 is 14 residues. Germline CDR1 LGHNT, CDR2 FRNRAP. V dropped 2 bases and J dropped 6 bases, with 11 bases sitting between them. The CDR3 loop reads CASGLQALGNEQFF. The DNA for the CDR3 is TGTGCTAGTGGTTTGCAAGCATTGGGCAATGAGCAGTTCTTC.

CDR3 region: CASSEPTGLYGYTF. CDR3 in DNA: TGTGCCAGCAGTGAGCCGACAGGACTCTATGGCTACACCTTC. The chain recombines TRBV2 with TRBJ1-2; D is possibly TRBD1 (6 bases). V was clipped by 3 bases and J by 4 bases, with 12 bases between them. The CDR3 is 14 amino acids. Germline lookup yields CDR1 SNHLY and CDR2 FYNNEI.

The chain joins TRBV19 to TRBJ1-5, with 10 bases fitting TRBD1. Germline assignment: CDR1 LNHDA and CDR2 SQIVND (reference sequence). V shed 6 bases, J shed 5 bases, and the junction held 4 bases outside the gene matches. The CDR3 is made up of 14 amino acids. Here the CDR3 reads CASRRTGGDQPQHF. The DNA for the CDR3 is TGTGCCAGTAGGAGGACAGGGGGAGATCAGCCCCAGCATTTT.

In DNA form, the CDR3 reads TGTGCCAGCAGCATCGATGGGGTGGACACCGGGGAGCTGTTTTTT. Translation: CASSIDGVDTGELFF. V and J are TRBV7-9 and TRBJ2-2; no firm D call. The CDR3 consists of 15 residues. Germline V gives CDR1 SEHNR, CDR2 FQNEAQ (reference sequence). V was pared by 5 bases and J by 3 bases, with 13 bases between.

Only a few counts were recorded for this clone. The V gene is TRBV7-2, the J gene TRBJ2-1; weak D call: TRBD1 (6 bases). The CDR3 runs to 15 residues. Germline V gene data show CDR1 as SGHTA and CDR2 as FQGNSA. Deletions cut 6 bases from V and 5 bases from J, with 17 bases between. The DNA for the CDR3 is TGTGCCAGCAGTTCACAGGGTCTGTTTAACAATGAGCAGTTCTTC. This codes for CASSSQGLFNNEQFF.

V usage is TRBV5-1 and J usage is TRBJ1-2; tentatively, D is TRBD1 (5 bases). The V end was cut by 1 base, the J end by 7 bases, with 17 bases between. The CDR3 spans 15 residues. CDR1 is SGHRS, CDR2 YFSETQ, per germline. In nucleotides, the CDR3 is TGCGCCAGCAGCTTGAATTTCCGGGACTCGGGTGGCTACACCTTC. It is translated as CASSLNFRDSGGYTF.

This clone was seen more than once but under ten times. V usage is TRBV3-1 (or the pseudogene TRBV3-2) and J usage is TRBJ2-4; 9 bases align to TRBD1. Germline CDR1 and CDR2: LGHDT and YNNKEL (reference sequence). V lost 3 bases, J lost 3 bases, and 6 bases stayed unmatched. This CDR3 comprises 16 residues. DNA of the CDR3: TGTGCCAGCAGCCAGGGGACAGGGTCTGGCAAAAACATTCAGTACTTC. This codes for CASSQGTGSGKNIQYF.

J is TRBJ2-3 and V is TRBV5-5; 8 bases line up with TRBD1. The V gene's germline CDR1 is SGHKS and CDR2 YYEKEE (reference sequence). The length of the CDR3 is 14 residues. V dropped 3 bases and J dropped 2; count of bases not matched to a gene: 2. CDR3 in amino acids: CASSWDRITDTQYF. The DNA for the CDR3 is TGTGCCAGCAGCTGGGACAGGATCACAGATACGCAGTATTTT.